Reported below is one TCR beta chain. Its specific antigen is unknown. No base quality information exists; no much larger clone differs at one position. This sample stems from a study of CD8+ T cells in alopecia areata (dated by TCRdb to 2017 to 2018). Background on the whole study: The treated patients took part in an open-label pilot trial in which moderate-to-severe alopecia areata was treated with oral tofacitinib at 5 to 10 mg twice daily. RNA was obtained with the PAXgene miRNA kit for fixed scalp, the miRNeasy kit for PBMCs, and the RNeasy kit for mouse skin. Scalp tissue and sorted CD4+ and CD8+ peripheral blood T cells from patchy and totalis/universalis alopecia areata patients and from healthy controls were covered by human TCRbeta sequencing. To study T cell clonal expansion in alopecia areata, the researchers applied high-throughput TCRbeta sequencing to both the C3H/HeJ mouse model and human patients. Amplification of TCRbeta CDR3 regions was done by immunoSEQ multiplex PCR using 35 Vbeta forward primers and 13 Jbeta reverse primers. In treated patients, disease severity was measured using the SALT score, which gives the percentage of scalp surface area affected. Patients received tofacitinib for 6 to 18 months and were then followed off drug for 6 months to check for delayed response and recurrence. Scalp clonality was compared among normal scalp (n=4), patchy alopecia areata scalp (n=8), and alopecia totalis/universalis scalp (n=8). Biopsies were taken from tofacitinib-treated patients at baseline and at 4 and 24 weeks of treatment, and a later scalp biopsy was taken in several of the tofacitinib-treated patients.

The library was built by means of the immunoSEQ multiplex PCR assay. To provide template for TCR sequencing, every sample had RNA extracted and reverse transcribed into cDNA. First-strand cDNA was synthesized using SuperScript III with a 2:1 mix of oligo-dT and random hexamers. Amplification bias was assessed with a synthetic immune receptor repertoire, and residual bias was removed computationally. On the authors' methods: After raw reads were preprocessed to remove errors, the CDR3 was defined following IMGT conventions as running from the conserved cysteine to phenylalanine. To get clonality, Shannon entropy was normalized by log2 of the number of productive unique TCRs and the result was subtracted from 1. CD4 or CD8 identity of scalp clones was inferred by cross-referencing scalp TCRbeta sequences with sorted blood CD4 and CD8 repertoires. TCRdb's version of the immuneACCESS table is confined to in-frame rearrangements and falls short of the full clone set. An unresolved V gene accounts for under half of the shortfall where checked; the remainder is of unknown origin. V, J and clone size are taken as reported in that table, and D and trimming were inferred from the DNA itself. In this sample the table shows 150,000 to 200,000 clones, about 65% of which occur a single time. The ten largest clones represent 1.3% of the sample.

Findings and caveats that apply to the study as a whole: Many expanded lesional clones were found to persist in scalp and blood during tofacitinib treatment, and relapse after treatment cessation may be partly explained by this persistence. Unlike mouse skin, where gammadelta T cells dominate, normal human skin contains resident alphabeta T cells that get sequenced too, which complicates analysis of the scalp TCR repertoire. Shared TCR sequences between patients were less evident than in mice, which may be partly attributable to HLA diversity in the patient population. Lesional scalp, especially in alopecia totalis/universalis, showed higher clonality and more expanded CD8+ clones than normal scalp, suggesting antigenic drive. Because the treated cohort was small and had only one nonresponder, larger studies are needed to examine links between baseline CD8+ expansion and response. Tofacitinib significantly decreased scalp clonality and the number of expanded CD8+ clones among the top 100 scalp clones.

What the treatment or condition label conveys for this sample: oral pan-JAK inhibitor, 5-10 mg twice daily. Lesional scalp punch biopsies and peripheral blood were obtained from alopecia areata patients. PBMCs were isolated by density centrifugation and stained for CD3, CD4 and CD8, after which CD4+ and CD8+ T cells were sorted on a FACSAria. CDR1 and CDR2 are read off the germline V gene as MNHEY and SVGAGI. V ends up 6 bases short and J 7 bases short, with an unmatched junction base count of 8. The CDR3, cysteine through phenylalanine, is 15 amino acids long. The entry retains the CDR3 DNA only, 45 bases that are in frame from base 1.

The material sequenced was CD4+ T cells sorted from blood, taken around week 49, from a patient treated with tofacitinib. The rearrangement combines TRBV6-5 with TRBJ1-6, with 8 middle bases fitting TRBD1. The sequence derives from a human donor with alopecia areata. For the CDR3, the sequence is CASRRQGIWNSPLHF. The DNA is TGTGCCAGCAGAAGACAGGGGATATGGAATTCACCCCTCCACTTT.